The 16 T cell receptor beta chains below were found in one sample sequenced in a study of shared clonotypes between healthy human individuals. Generated by immunoSEQ multiplex PCR, the TCRdb table keeps only in-frame clones and is missing some. The sample holds nearly 1,000,000 clones, more than 75% seen once. Sequencing used memory CD4+ T cells sorted from blood. This sample's subset: CD45RA-negative fraction. These TCRs come from a young man in good health.

This clone was seen just once. The rearrangement uses TRBV5-6 and TRBJ2-1, with TRBD1 matching 7 bases. Germline V gene lookup returns CDR1 SGHDT and CDR2 YYEEEE. This CDR3 has 15 amino acids. V lost 1 base to trimming and J lost 7 bases; unmatched junction nucleotides: 8. The CDR3 here is CASSLFDRAENEQFF. For the CDR3, the DNA is TGTGCCAGCAGCTTGTTTGACAGGGCGGAGAATGAGCAGTTCTTC.

V usage is TRBV4-1 and J usage is TRBJ1-4; the match to TRBD1 covers 9 bases. CDR1 MGHRA and CDR2 YSYEKL come from the germline V gene. V gave up 1 base and J gave up 8 bases; unmatched junction bases: 8. This CDR3 region has 16 residues. For the CDR3, the DNA is TGCGCCAGCAGCCAAGGGACAGGGGCGCGATTCGAAAAACTGTTTTTT. Its translation is CASSQGTGARFEKLFF.

This clone occurred once. This chain joins TRBV7-2 and TRBJ1-1; weak D call: TRBD1 (6 bases). V gave up 5 bases and J gave up 0 bases, with 10 bases separating them. Germline CDR1 SGHTA, CDR2 FQGNSA. CDR3 size: 14 residues. The DNA for the CDR3 is TGTGCCAGCAGCCGGACAGTCATGAACACTGAAGCTTTCTTT. Protein sequence: CASSRTVMNTEAFF.

Regarding this clone: At the DNA level, this CDR3 is encoded by other sequences in the same sample as well. The CDR3 protein is CAWSVQGADTQYF. Written as DNA, the CDR3 is TGTGCCTGGAGTGTACAGGGTGCAGATACGCAGTATTTT. This chain links TRBV30 with TRBJ2-3, with D possibly matching TRBD1 (6 bases). CDR1 GTSNPN and CDR2 SVGIG come from the germline V gene (reference sequence). V gave up 0 bases and J gave up 4 bases, with 8 bases separating them. The CDR3 covers 13 residues.

Only one count was recorded for this clone. Written as DNA, the CDR3 is TGTGCCATCAGTGAAACAGCGGGAGGGTACGAGCAGTACTTC. Encoded protein: CAISETAGGYEQYF. The genes are TRBV10-3 and TRBJ2-7; 10 bases agree with TRBD2. This CDR3 has 14 residues. The V segment lost 3 bases and the J segment 4 bases; nucleotides outside the gene matches: 3. Germline V lookup: CDR1 ENHRY, CDR2 SYGVKD.

The chain couples TRBV7-2 to TRBJ2-1; D ambiguous. CDR1 SGHTA and CDR2 FQGNSA come from the germline V gene. V lost 5 bases, J lost 10 bases, and 12 bases lay in between. CDR3 length equals 12 residues. In nucleotides, the CDR3 is TGTGCCAGCAGCCTGTACCTCCGGGAGCAGTTCTTC. This sequence encodes CASSLYLREQFF.

V and J are TRBV5-1 and TRBJ2-4; D gene ambiguous. The V end was cut by 4 bases, the J end by 9 bases, with 20 bases between. The CDR3 consists of 15 residues. The germline CDR1 and CDR2 sequences are SGHRS and YFSETQ. CDR3 DNA sequence: TGCGCCAGCAGCAGGACGGGCTCCACTACCGCCATTCAGTACTTC. It is translated as CASSRTGSTTAIQYF.

The J gene is TRBJ2-1, the V gene TRBV7-2, with 16 nucleotides matching TRBD2. J lost 8 bases, V lost 3 bases, and 4 bases had no gene match. The CDR3 spans 16 residues. CDR1 is SGHTA, CDR2 FQGNSA, per germline. CDR3 sequence: CASSLGLAGGQDEQFF. CDR3 DNA: TGTGCCAGCAGCTTGGGACTAGCGGGGGGGCAGGATGAGCAGTTCTTC.

Only a few counts were recorded for this clone. The chain recombines TRBV4-1 with TRBJ2-2; D remains unclear. Trimming shortened V by 3 bases and J by 6 bases, and 11 bases separated the two germline ends. This CDR3 is 14 amino acids long. Germline CDR1 and CDR2: MGHRA and YSYEKL. The CDR3: CASSQKERPGELFF. The CDR3 nucleotides are TGCGCCAGCAGCCAGAAAGAGCGTCCCGGGGAGCTGTTTTTT.

This sequence joins TRBV30 and TRBJ1-5, with D perhaps TRBD1 (5 bases). The germline gives CDR1 GTSNPN, CDR2 SVGIG (reference sequence). This CDR3 comprises 13 residues. Between the trimmed V and J ends, which lost 2 bases and 3 bases, there was a span of 8 bases. The CDR3 sequence is CAWSQGPNQPQHF. The CDR3 bases are TGTGCCTGGAGTCAGGGCCCCAATCAGCCCCAGCATTTT.

In regard to this clone: Other DNA sequences within the sample encode an identical CDR3. This sequence joins TRBV5-1 and TRBJ1-1; the D gene is possibly TRBD1 (6 bases). Deletions cut 4 bases from V and 4 bases from J, with 11 bases between. The CDR3 runs 13 residues. CDR1 and CDR2 (germline): SGHRS, YFSETQ. The CDR3, as DNA: TGCGCCAGCAGCCAACAGGGAACCACTGAAGCTTTCTTT. Protein: CASSQQGTTEAFF.

This chain joins TRBV7-9 and TRBJ2-7; no definite D call. The germline CDR1 and CDR2 sequences are SEHNR and FQNEAQ (reference sequence). The CDR3 runs to 14 residues. The V end was cut by 0 bases, the J end by 4 bases, with 10 bases between. The CDR3 loop reads CASSLAPVEYEQYF. As DNA, the CDR3 is TGTGCCAGCAGCTTAGCCCCAGTGGAATACGAGCAGTACTTC.

CDR3 coding DNA: TGTGCTAGTGGTTTCGTTCTAGCGGGAGAGGAAGGGCAGTTCTTC. This encodes CASGFVLAGEEGQFF. V and J are TRBV12-5 and TRBJ2-1, with 10 nucleotides matching TRBD2. J gave up 12 bases and V 3 bases, and 11 bases lay outside the gene matches. CDR1 and CDR2 from the germline V gene are LGHNT and FRNRAP. CDR3 length equals 15 residues.

This clone was detected a few times. This chain links TRBV19 with TRBJ1-1; D uncertain. CDR3 size: 16 residues. Trimming took off 7 bases at V and 0 bases at J, with 18 bases between the two ends. Germline-derived CDR1 and CDR2 are LNHDA and SQIVND (reference sequence). The CDR3 DNA reads as TGTGCCAGTACTGACCCGGGGAACTACATGAACACTGAAGCTTTCTTT. It specifies CASTDPGNYMNTEAFF.

The V gene is TRBV10-3, the J gene TRBJ2-3, with 8 bases lining up with TRBD2. Trimming took 7 bases from V and 2 from J; bases not matched to a gene: 5. Germline values: CDR1 ENHRY, CDR2 SYGVKD. CDR3 length: 14 residues. The CDR3 nucleotides read TGTGCCATCAACCGGGAGGGAACCACAGATACGCAGTATTTT. Amino acids: CAINREGTTDTQYF.

The CDR3 spells CASSLGPAAGSGQNGQYF. The CDR3 region has the DNA TGCGCCAGCAGCCTGGGGCCAGCGGCAGGGAGTGGTCAGAACGGGCAGTACTTC. The chain links TRBV5-1 to TRBJ2-7; TRBD1 or TRBD2 may be the D gene (5 bases each). Looked up from germline, CDR1 is SGHRS and CDR2 is YFSETQ. The V end lost 4 bases, the J end lost 9 bases, and 32 bases lay between the germline ends. This CDR3 comprises 18 residues.